The entry below describes one T cell receptor beta chain. Profiling relied on immunoSEQ multiplex PCR, and the TCRdb table lists in-frame clones only, not all of them. This table holds about 2.3 million clones, over 90% found once. The data belong to a study of shared clonotypes between healthy human individuals. Division of CD4+ cells produced a CD45RA+ naive subset and a CD45RA-negative memory subset. Germline CDR1 MNHNY, CDR2 SVGAGI (reference sequence). V trimming: 4 bases; J trimming: 4 bases; junction bases outside the gene matches: 2. This CDR3 region has 14 residues. The sequence derives from a man aged 18 to 30 in good health. Some clones in this sample may be carry-over from other donors' samples. Sequencing input: naive CD4+ T cells from PBMCs. Subset of the sample: CD45RA+ positively selected. The chain has TRBV6-6 and TRBJ1-1; 11 nucleotides agree with TRBD1. Here the CDR3 DNA reads TGTGCCAGCAGTTCCGGGACAGGGGGCACTGAAGCTTTCTTT. Translating it yields CASSSGTGGTEAFF.